This T cell receptor beta chain came from a study of blood T cell repertoires in COVID-19 (dated by TCRdb to between 2020 and 2021). For the study in its entirety: Samples covering the acute and convalescent phases of COVID-19 were provided by collaborators in the United States, Italy and Spain. Subjects who had been exposed to COVID-19, were actively infected with it, or had recovered from it provided the deeply sampled blood TCRbeta repertoires that made up the dataset. HLA class I and class II types, where available, came from metadata supplied by the sample provider rather than from assay-based typing. Samples were obtained from the ongoing ImmuneRACE study (first 160 participants) and from 1,254 subjects provided by 6 global collaborators. The repertoires were made available in a free public database intended to serve as a resource for research on the immune response to SARS-CoV-2. Sample metadata almost always included a de-identified subject ID, COVID-19 status, age in years and sex. The prospective study material was composed of cDNA or gDNA derived from T cells, B-cell-depleted T cells, or PBMCs.

Each collaborating institution followed its own protocols to collect whole blood in K2EDTA tubes. Collaborator samples were shipped for TCRbeta analysis as frozen whole blood, isolated PBMCs, or DNA extracted from either sample type. The full study reports these points: The quantity of clinical and demographic metadata differed by source and by participant and was supplied without curation.

A word on this clone: Its antigen has not been determined. The sample holds no much larger clone one base away, and base qualities are not on file.

CDR1 and CDR2, looked up from the germline V gene, are SNHLY and FYNNEI. Its CDR3 holds 13 amino acids, cysteine through phenylalanine. Left in the record is the CDR3 DNA by itself, 39 bases read in frame from the first base. The V end gives up 10 bases and the J end 1 base, leaving 6 bases in the junction not matched to a gene. TCRbeta CDR3 regions were amplified from genomic DNA using the immunoSEQ Assay, a bias-controlled multiplex PCR. The original methods were these. The number of nucleated cells in each sample was estimated by amplification of reference gene primers within the assay. Sequence reads were collapsed and filtered to measure the absolute abundance of every unique TCRbeta CDR3 rearrangement. For each sample, productive Simpson clonality was calculated as the square root of Simpson's diversity index across productive rearrangements. TCRdb stores this immuneACCESS table with in-frame sequences only. Part of the clones is absent; in the studies checked, under half of the shortfall reflects unresolved V genes, and no reason is known for the rest. V, J and clone size reflect that table, while D and trimming were determined from the DNA. The sample profile shows approximately 50,000 clones; about 80% of them were found once. Roughly 25% of the sample is held by the ten biggest clonotypes.

The receptor was isolated from a man between 65 and 79 years old with acute or convalescent COVID-19. Sequencing input: peripheral blood. This chain joins TRBV2 to TRBJ2-7, with TRBD1 identical over 8 junction bases. The base sequence is TGTGCCACCGGACAGGGTATTTCCTACGAGCAGTACTTC. Its product reads: CATGQGISYEQYF.